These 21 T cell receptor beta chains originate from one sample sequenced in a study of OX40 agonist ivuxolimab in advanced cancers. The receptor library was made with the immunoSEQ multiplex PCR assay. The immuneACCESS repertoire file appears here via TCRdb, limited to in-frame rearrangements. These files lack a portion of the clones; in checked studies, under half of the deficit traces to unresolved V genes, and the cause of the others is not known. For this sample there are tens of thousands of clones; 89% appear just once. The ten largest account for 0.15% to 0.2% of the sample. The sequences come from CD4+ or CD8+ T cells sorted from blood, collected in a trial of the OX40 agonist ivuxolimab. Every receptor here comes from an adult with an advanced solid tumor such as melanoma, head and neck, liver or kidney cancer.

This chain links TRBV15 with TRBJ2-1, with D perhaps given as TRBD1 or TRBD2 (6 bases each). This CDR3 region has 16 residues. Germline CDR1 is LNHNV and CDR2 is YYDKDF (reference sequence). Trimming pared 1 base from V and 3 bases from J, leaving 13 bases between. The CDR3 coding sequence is TGTGCCACCAGCAGAGCCGGGGGCGAAATCTACAATGAGCAGTTCTTC. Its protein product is CATSRAGGEIYNEQFF.

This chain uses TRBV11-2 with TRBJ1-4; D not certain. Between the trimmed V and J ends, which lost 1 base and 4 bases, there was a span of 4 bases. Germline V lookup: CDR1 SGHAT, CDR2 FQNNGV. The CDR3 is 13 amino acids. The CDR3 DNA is TGTGCCAGCAGCTTAGCGATTAATGAAAAACTGTTTTTT. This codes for CASSLAINEKLFF.

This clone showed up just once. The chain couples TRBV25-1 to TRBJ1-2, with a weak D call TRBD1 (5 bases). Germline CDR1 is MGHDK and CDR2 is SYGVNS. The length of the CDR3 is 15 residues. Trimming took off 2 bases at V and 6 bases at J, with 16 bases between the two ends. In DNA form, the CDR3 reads TGTGCCAGCAGTGAAGCGGGACGGGGGAGCGATGGCTACACCTTC. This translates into CASSEAGRGSDGYTF.

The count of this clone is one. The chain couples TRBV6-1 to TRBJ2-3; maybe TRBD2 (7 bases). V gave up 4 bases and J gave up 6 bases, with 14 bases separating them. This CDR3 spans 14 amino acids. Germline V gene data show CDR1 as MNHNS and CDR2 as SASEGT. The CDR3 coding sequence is TGTGCCAGCAGTGCGCGGGGGCCGGAGGATACGCAGTATTTT. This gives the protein CASSARGPEDTQYF.

The chain's CDR3 is CASRGADRVASPLHF. The CDR3 DNA is TGTGCCAGTAGGGGGGCCGACAGGGTAGCGTCACCCCTCCACTTT. The chain is built from TRBV19 and TRBJ1-6; 7 bases align to TRBD1. V shed 6 bases and J 10 bases; nucleotides not matched to a gene: 12. This CDR3 region has 15 residues. CDR1 is LNHDA and CDR2 is SQIVND in the germline V gene (reference sequence).

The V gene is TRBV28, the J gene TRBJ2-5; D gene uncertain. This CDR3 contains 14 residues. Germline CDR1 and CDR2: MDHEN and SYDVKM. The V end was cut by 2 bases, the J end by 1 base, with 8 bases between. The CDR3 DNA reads TGTGCCAGCAGTTTAACGGCAGCCCAAGAGACCCAGTACTTC. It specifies CASSLTAAQETQYF.

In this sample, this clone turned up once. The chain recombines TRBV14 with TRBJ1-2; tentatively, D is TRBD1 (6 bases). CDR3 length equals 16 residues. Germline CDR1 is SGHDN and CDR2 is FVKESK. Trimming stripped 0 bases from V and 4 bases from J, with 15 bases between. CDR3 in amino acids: CASSQDPSGVVYGYTF. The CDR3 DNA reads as TGTGCCAGCAGCCAAGATCCCTCAGGGGTAGTCTATGGCTACACCTTC. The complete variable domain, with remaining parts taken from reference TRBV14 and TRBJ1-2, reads EAGVTQFPSHSVIEKGQTVTLRCDPISGHDNLYWYRRVMGKEIKFLLHFVKESKQDESGMPNNRFLAERTGGTYSTLKVQPAELEDSGVYFCASSQDPSGVVYGYTFGSGTRLTVV.

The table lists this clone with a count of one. Here the CDR3 DNA reads TGTGCCAGCAGTGAAGCGGACACGATAAACACTGAAGCTTTCTTT. Amino acids: CASSEADTINTEAFF. The V and J genes are TRBV6-1 and TRBJ1-1, with D possibly being TRBD1 (5 bases). Germline V gene lookup returns CDR1 MNHNS and CDR2 SASEGT. The V and J ends lost 0 bases and 2 bases respectively, with 10 bases between them. The CDR3 loop spans 15 amino acids.

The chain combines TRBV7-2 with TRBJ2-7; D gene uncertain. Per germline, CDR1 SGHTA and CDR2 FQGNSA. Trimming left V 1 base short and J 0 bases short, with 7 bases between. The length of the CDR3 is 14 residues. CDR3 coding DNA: TGTGCCAGCAGCTTAGTACCCAGCTCCTACGAGCAGTACTTC. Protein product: CASSLVPSSYEQYF.

Written as DNA, the CDR3 is TGTGCCAGCAGTAGACCGCCCTACAATGAGCAGTTCTTC. This encodes CASSRPPYNEQFF. The chain carries TRBV2 and TRBJ2-1; D uncertain. This CDR3 has 13 amino acids. V lost 5 bases and J lost 2, with 7 bases in between. Germline values: CDR1 SNHLY, CDR2 FYNNEI.

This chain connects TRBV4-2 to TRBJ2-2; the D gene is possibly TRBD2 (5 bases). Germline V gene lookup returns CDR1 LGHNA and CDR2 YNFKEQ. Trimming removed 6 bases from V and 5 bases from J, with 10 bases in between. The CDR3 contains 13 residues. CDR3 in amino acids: CASSPAGTGELFF. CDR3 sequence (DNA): TGTGCCAGCAGTCCGGCGGGTACCGGGGAGCTGTTTTTT.

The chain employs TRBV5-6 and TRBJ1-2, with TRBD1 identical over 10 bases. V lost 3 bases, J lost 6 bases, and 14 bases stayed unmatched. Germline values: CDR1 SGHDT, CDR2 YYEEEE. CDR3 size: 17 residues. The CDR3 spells CASSSLDRGEVEDGYTF. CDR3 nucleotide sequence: TGTGCCAGCAGCTCTTTGGACAGGGGGGAAGTGGAAGATGGCTACACCTTC.

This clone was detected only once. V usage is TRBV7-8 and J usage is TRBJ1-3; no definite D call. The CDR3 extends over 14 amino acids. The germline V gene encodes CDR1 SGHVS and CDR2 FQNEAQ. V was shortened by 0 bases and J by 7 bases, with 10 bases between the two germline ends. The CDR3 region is CASSLAGQGNTIYF. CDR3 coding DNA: TGTGCCAGCAGCTTAGCCGGTCAAGGGAACACCATATATTTT. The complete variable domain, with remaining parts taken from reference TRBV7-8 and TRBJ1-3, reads GAGVSQSPRYKVAKRGQDVALRCDPISGHVSLFWYQQALGQGPEFLTYFQNEAQLDKSGLPSDRFFAERPEGSVSTLKIQRTQQEDSAVYLCASSLAGQGNTIYFGEGSWLTVV.

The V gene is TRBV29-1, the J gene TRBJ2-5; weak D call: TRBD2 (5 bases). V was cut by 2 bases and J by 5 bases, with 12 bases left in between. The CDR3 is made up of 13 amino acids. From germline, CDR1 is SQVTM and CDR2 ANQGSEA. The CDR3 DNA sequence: TGCAGCGTTGAAACTAGAAGTTGGGAGACCCAGTACTTC. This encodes CSVETRSWETQYF. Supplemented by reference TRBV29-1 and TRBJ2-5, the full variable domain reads SAVISQKPSRDICQRGTSLTIQCQVDSQVTMMFWYRQQPGQSLTLIATANQGSEATYESGFVIDKFPISRPNLTFSTLTVSNMSPEDSSIYLCSVETRSWETQYFGPGTRLLVL.

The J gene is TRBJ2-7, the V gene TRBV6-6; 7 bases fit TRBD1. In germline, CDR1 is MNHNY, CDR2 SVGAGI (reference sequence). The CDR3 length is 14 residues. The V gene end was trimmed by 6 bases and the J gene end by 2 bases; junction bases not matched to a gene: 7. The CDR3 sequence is CASSTRTGAYEQYF. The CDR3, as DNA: TGTGCCAGCAGCACTCGGACAGGCGCCTACGAGCAGTACTTC.

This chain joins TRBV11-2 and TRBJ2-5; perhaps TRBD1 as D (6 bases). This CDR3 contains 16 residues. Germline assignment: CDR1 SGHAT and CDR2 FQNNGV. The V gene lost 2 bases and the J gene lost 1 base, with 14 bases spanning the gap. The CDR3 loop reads CASSLRRTAVQETQYF. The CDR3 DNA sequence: TGTGCCAGCAGCTTACGAAGGACAGCCGTCCAAGAGACCCAGTACTTC. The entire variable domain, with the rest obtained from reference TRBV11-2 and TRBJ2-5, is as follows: EAGVAQSPRYKIIEKRQSVAFWCNPISGHATLYWYQQILGQGPKLLIQFQNNGVVDDSQLPKDRFSAERLKGVDSTLKIQPAKLEDSAVYLCASSLRRTAVQETQYFGPGTRLLVL.

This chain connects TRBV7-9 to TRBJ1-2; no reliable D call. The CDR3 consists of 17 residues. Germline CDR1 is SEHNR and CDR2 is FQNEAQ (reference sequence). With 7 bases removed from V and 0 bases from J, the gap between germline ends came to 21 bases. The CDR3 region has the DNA TGTGCCAGCACCCCCTGGCCCTCACCCACGGCTAACTATGGCTACACCTTC. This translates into CASTPWPSPTANYGYTF.

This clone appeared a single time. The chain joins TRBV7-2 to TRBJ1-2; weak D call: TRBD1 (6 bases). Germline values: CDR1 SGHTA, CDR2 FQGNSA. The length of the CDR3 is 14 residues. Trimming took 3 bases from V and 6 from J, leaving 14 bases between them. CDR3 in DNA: TGTGCCAGCAGCTTCTCCAGGGGCGTAGATGGCTACACCTTC. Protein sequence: CASSFSRGVDGYTF. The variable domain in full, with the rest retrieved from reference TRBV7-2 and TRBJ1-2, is GAGVSQSPSNKVTEKGKDVELRCDPISGHTALYWYRQSLGQGLEFLIYFQGNSAPDKSGLPSDRFSAERTGGSVSTLTIQRTQQEDSAVYLCASSFSRGVDGYTFGSGTRLTVV.

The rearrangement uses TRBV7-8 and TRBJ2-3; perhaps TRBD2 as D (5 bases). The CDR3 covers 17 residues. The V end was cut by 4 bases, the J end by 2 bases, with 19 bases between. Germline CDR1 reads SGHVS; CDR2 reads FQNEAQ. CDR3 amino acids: CASSSPAGSRNTDTQYF. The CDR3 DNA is TGTGCCAGCAGCTCTCCCGCTGGGAGCCGAAACACAGATACGCAGTATTTT. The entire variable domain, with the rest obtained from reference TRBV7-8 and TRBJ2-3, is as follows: GAGVSQSPRYKVAKRGQDVALRCDPISGHVSLFWYQQALGQGPEFLTYFQNEAQLDKSGLPSDRFFAERPEGSVSTLKIQRTQQEDSAVYLCASSSPAGSRNTDTQYFGPGTRLTVL.

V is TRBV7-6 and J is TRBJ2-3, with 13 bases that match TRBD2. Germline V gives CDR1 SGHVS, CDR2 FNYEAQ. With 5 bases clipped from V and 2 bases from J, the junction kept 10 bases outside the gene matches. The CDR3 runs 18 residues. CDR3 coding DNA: TGTGCCAGCAGCCCTAGGACTAGCGGGAGAAAATACACAGATACGCAGTATTTT. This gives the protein CASSPRTSGRKYTDTQYF.

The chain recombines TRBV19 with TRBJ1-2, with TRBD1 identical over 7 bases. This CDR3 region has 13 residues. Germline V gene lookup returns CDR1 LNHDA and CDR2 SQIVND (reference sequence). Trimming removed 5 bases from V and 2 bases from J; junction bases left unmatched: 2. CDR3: CASSYRGNYGYTF. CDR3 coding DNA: TGTGCCAGTAGTTACAGGGGAAACTATGGCTACACCTTC.